This T cell receptor beta chain originates from a study of beta chain features in type 1 diabetes. The J segment lost 7 bases and the V segment lost 5 bases, leaving 6 bases of the junction unmatched. The CDR3 contains 13 residues. Germline assignment: CDR1 SSHAT and CDR2 FNYEAQ (reference sequence). As every portion of the isolated RNA was reverse transcribed, the sequencing read expressed TCRB transcripts. Generated by immunoSEQ multiplex PCR, the TCRdb table keeps only in-frame clones and is missing some. The profile shows around 300,000 clones, around 13% of them singletons. Source material: central memory CD4+ T cells from blood. The TCR was taken from a man aged 25-40 years in good health. The chain joins TRBV7-7 to TRBJ2-5; 8 bases line up with TRBD2. The CDR3 DNA is TGTGCCAGCAGCGTGGGACTAGGGGGGACCCAGTACTTC. This translates into CASSVGLGGTQYF.